The next 30 T cell receptor beta chains were all read from a single sample in a study of T cells of healthy individuals. One entry per CDR3 protein, called by TCRdb with MiXCR from the 5' RACE reads. The table has tens of thousands of distinct CDR3 sequences, approximately 5.4% seen once. These receptors were collected from a female donor in good health.

The chain recombines TRBV10-3 with TRBJ1-1; 7 bases are shared with TRBD1. The CDR3 is 14 amino acids. Germline V gene lookup returns CDR1 ENHRY and CDR2 SYGVKD. V dropped 7 bases and J dropped 3; count of bases not matched to a gene: 8. CDR3 loop: CAITVDREHTEAFF. The CDR3 DNA follows: TGTGCCATCACCGTTGACAGGGAGCACACTGAAGCTTTCTTT.

This clonotype was counted many times. The rearrangement joins TRBV7-2 to TRBJ2-3; TRBD2 aligns across 10 bases. V lost 4 bases and J lost 4; bases outside the gene matches: 8. The V gene's germline CDR1 is SGHTA and CDR2 FQGNSA. This CDR3 has 16 residues. The CDR3 coding sequence is TGTGCCAGCAGCTCTCTAGCGGGAGTGGTGTCAGATACGCAGTATTTT. It is translated as CASSSLAGVVSDTQYF.

This clonotype was observed a handful of times. The chain combines TRBV4-3 with TRBJ2-1; a weak D match, TRBD2 (6 bases). This CDR3 is 15 amino acids long. V gave up 4 bases and J gave up 3 bases, with 13 bases separating them. Germline V gives CDR1 LGHNA, CDR2 YSLEER. The CDR3 protein is CASSRRLADYNEQFF. The CDR3 DNA is TGCGCCAGCAGCCGTCGTTTAGCGGACTACAATGAGCAGTTCTTC.

There are many counts of this clonotype. The J gene is TRBJ2-1, the V gene TRBV14, with TRBD2 matching over 10 bases. J was trimmed by 0 bases and V by 4 bases; bases with no gene match: 3. This CDR3 region has 16 residues. CDR1 is SGHDN and CDR2 is FVKESK in the germline V gene. The CDR3 DNA follows: TGTGCCAGCAGCCCCTTAGCGGGGGGCTCCTACAATGAGCAGTTCTTC. Protein: CASSPLAGGSYNEQFF.

This clonotype was found many times. The chain employs TRBV7-3 and TRBJ2-1, with a possible D match to TRBD2 (7 bases). The V end lost 6 bases, the J end lost 12 bases, and 15 bases lay between the germline ends. Per the germline V gene, CDR1 is SGHTA and CDR2 is FQGTGA. The CDR3 sequence is 12 residues long. The CDR3 here is CASRKEGGPQFF. In DNA, the CDR3 is TGTGCCAGCAGAAAAGAGGGGGGGCCGCAGTTCTTC.

This clonotype was found many times. The rearrangement links TRBV7-9 to TRBJ1-4; D is ambiguous. This CDR3 is 13 amino acids long. Trimming took 2 bases from V and 7 from J, leaving 8 bases between them. Germline V gene data show CDR1 as SEHNR and CDR2 as FQNEAQ (reference sequence). The CDR3 coding sequence is TGTGCCAGCAGCTTAACGGTTGGTGAAAAACTGTTTTTT. Translating gives CASSLTVGEKLFF.

Ten or more counts support this clonotype. The rearrangement uses TRBV7-9 and TRBJ2-5, with D possibly being TRBD1 (6 bases). V was clipped by 9 bases and J by 1 base, with 12 bases between them. This CDR3 spans 13 amino acids. Germline V gene data show CDR1 as SEHNR and CDR2 as FQNEAQ (reference sequence). The CDR3 loop is CASTRGFQETQYF. The DNA of the CDR3 is TGTGCCAGTACTAGGGGGTTCCAAGAGACCCAGTACTTC. The full variable domain, completed using reference TRBV7-9 and TRBJ2-5, is DTGVSQNPRHKITKRGQNVTFRCDPISEHNRLYWYRQTLGQGPEFLTYFQNEAQLEKSRLLSDRFSAERPKGSFSTLEIQRTEQGDSAMYLCASTRGFQETQYFGPGTRLLVL.

This clonotype appeared a few times. This sequence joins TRBV2 and TRBJ2-3; 7 bases fit TRBD1. There are 15 residues in the CDR3. Germline CDR1 is SNHLY and CDR2 is FYNNEI. V was pared by 6 bases and J by 1 base, with 7 bases of the junction left unmatched. The CDR3 DNA is TGTGCCAGCAGCGCACAGGGGATCGGCACAGATACGCAGTATTTT. Its protein is CASSAQGIGTDTQYF.

In this sample, this clonotype turned up many times. The chain is built from TRBV6-5 and TRBJ2-3, with D possibly being TRBD2 (6 bases). The CDR3 length is 17 residues. CDR1 is MNHEY, CDR2 SVGAGI, per germline. The ends were cut back, 6 bases at V and 0 bases at J, with 19 bases in the middle. The CDR3 sequence is CASRRRPASASTDTQYF. CDR3 in DNA: TGTGCCAGCAGGAGAAGGCCGGCTAGCGCCAGCACAGATACGCAGTATTTT.

There are many counts of this clonotype. The chain uses TRBV29-1 and TRBJ2-5; TRBD2 aligns across 11 bases. This CDR3 is built from 16 residues. The V gene end was trimmed by 3 bases and the J gene end by 5 bases; junction bases not matched to a gene: 11. Germline V gives CDR1 SQVTM, CDR2 ANQGSEA. This CDR3 is CSVDLVASGRRETQYF. CDR3 bases: TGCAGCGTTGATTTGGTGGCTAGCGGGAGGAGGGAGACCCAGTACTTC.

The chain recombines TRBV15 with TRBJ2-3; D unclear. The CDR3 is made up of 15 amino acids. The germline gives CDR1 LNHNV, CDR2 YYDKDF (reference sequence). The V end was cut by 0 bases, the J end by 2 bases, with 9 bases between. The CDR3 DNA is TGTGCCACCAGCAGAGATGCGCAGACCACAGATACGCAGTATTTT. Amino acid sequence: CATSRDAQTTDTQYF.

This clonotype has ten or more counts. The rearrangement joins TRBV2 to TRBJ2-5; no firm D call. V lost 9 bases, J lost 5 bases, and 10 bases lay in between. The CDR3 totals 11 residues. The germline CDR1 and CDR2 sequences are SNHLY and FYNNEI. The CDR3 region has the DNA TGTGCCAGTAGAGTCGGTGAGACCCAGTACTTC. As protein: CASRVGETQYF. The complete variable domain, with remaining parts taken from reference TRBV2 and TRBJ2-5, reads EPEVTQTPSHQVTQMGQEVILRCVPISNHLYFYWYRQILGQKVEFLVSFYNNEISEKSEIFDDQFSVERPDGSNFTLKIRSTKLEDSAMYFCASRVGETQYFGPGTRLLVL.

The table lists this clonotype with many counts. J is TRBJ1-2 and V is TRBV30; D call uncertain. This CDR3 spans 11 amino acids. V was pared by 5 bases and J by 4 bases, with 8 bases between. Germline V gene sequence: CDR1 GTSNPN, CDR2 SVGIG (reference sequence). CDR3 bases: TGTGCCTGGGTTAAAGGCTATGGCTACACCTTC. Amino acid sequence: CAWVKGYGYTF. The whole variable domain, filled in from reference TRBV30 and TRBJ1-2, reads SQTIHQWPATLVQPVGSPLSLECTVEGTSNPNLYWYRQAAGRGLQLLFYSVGIGQISSEVPQNLSASRPQDRQFILSSKKLLLSDSGFYLCAWVKGYGYTFGSGTRLTVV.

This clonotype was recorded at least ten times. The chain employs TRBV27 and TRBJ2-7; D gene ambiguous. This CDR3 is built from 12 residues. V gave up 6 bases and J gave up 3 bases, with 9 bases separating them. Germline lookup yields CDR1 MNHEY and CDR2 SMNVEV (reference sequence). This CDR3 reads CASSNQYYEQYF. CDR3 coding DNA: TGTGCCAGCAGCAACCAATACTACGAGCAGTACTTC.

This clonotype was detected ten times or more. The CDR3 here is CASSLIERNDDEQFF. The CDR3 DNA reads TGTGCCAGCAGCCTGATTGAGCGAAATGACGACGAGCAGTTCTTC. This sequence joins TRBV28 and TRBJ2-1; D is ambiguous. This CDR3 comprises 15 residues. Trimming stripped 6 bases from V and 10 bases from J, with 22 bases between. From germline, CDR1 is MDHEN and CDR2 SYDVKM.

Concerning this clonotype: A much larger clonotype is one base distant, so this may be a read error. No conserved phenylalanine or tryptophan ends this CDR3, so it is likely a read error. The rearrangement links TRBV28 to TRBJ1-6, with 8 nucleotides matching TRBD1. In germline, CDR1 is MDHEN, CDR2 SYDVKM. The CDR3 has 14 residues. V lost 3 bases, J lost 9 bases, and 4 bases stayed unmatched. The CDR3 sequence: CASSLPGGLSPLHS. CDR3 bases: TGTGCCAGCAGTTTGCCAGGGGGCCTTTCACCCCTCCACTCT.

This clonotype was seen ten or more times. The chain combines TRBV2 with TRBJ2-3; D might be TRBD1 (5 bases). This CDR3 spans 15 amino acids. The germline V gene encodes CDR1 SNHLY and CDR2 FYNNEI. Trimming pared 4 bases from V and 4 bases from J, leaving 15 bases between. In DNA, the CDR3 is TGTGCCAGCAGTGTACAAAACGCCAGGGCAGATACGCAGTATTTT. It yields the protein CASSVQNARADTQYF.

The chain has TRBV29-1 and TRBJ1-1; weak D call: TRBD1 (6 bases). V was cut by 6 bases and J by 3 bases, with 11 bases left in between. Germline CDR1 SQVTM, CDR2 ANQGSEA. The CDR3 consists of 12 residues. CDR3 residues: CSVRTVDTEAFF. CDR3 in DNA: TGCAGCGTGAGGACAGTAGACACTGAAGCTTTCTTT.

This clonotype appeared a few times. This rearrangement joins TRBV11-2 to TRBJ2-1; D unresolved. V was shortened by 2 bases and J by 7 bases, with 9 bases between the two germline ends. The CDR3 extends over 13 amino acids. Germline V lookup: CDR1 SGHAT, CDR2 FQNNGV. DNA for the CDR3: TGTGCCAGCAGCTTACTGGATTTAAATGAGCAGTTCTTC. Protein product: CASSLLDLNEQFF. Full variable domain (outside the CDR3, taken from reference TRBV11-2 and TRBJ2-1): EAGVAQSPRYKIIEKRQSVAFWCNPISGHATLYWYQQILGQGPKLLIQFQNNGVVDDSQLPKDRFSAERLKGVDSTLKIQPAKLEDSAVYLCASSLLDLNEQFFGPGTRLTVL.

In this sample, this clonotype turned up many times. The J gene is TRBJ2-1, the V gene TRBV7-9, with 9 bases that match TRBD2. V was clipped by 1 base and J by 9 bases; unmatched bases: 7. This CDR3 has 15 residues. Germline V lookup: CDR1 SEHNR, CDR2 FQNEAQ (reference sequence). The CDR3 loop reads CASSLVAGGPSEQFF. CDR3 nucleotides: TGTGCCAGCAGCTTAGTTGCGGGAGGGCCCAGTGAGCAGTTCTTC.

The V gene is TRBV20-1, the J gene TRBJ1-3; no firm D call. The V gene's germline CDR1 is DFQATT and CDR2 SNEGSKA (reference sequence). Trimming took off 3 bases at V and 8 bases at J, with 8 bases between the two ends. This CDR3 has 11 amino acids. CDR3 sequence: CSASRSDTIYF. CDR3 nucleotide sequence: TGCAGTGCTAGTCGGTCGGACACCATATATTTT.

This clonotype occurred many times. V is TRBV5-1 and J is TRBJ2-5, with D hard to call. The CDR3 extends over 11 amino acids. CDR1 and CDR2 from the germline V gene are SGHRS and YFSETQ. V gave up 2 bases and J gave up 3 bases, with 2 bases separating them. The CDR3 nucleotides read TGCGCCAGCAGCTTAAAAGAGACCCAGTACTTC. This translates into CASSLKETQYF.

At least ten counts were recorded for this clonotype. V gene TRBV7-9 combines with J gene TRBJ1-1; 8 nucleotides agree with TRBD1. CDR1 is SEHNR, CDR2 FQNEAQ, per germline (reference sequence). Trimming took 4 bases from V and 3 from J; bases not matched to a gene: 10. The CDR3 is made up of 16 amino acids. The CDR3 DNA reads TGTGCCAGCAGCTCGCCGACAGGGGCACGACACACTGAAGCTTTCTTT. Amino acid sequence: CASSSPTGARHTEAFF.

This clonotype has at least ten counts. The chain couples TRBV29-1 to TRBJ1-3; maybe TRBD1 (6 bases). The germline gives CDR1 SQVTM, CDR2 ANQGSEA. V lost 6 bases to trimming and J lost 0 bases, with 15 bases between them. This CDR3 spans 15 amino acids. The CDR3 loop is CSVNLDSSSGNTIYF. The CDR3 nucleotides are TGCAGCGTAAACCTGGACAGCTCCTCTGGAAACACCATATATTTT.

There are many counts of this clonotype. This chain links TRBV7-9 with TRBJ2-1; 11 positions match TRBD2. CDR3 length equals 15 residues. The J segment lost 9 bases and the V segment lost 5 bases, leaving 9 bases of the junction unmatched. Germline lookup yields CDR1 SEHNR and CDR2 FQNEAQ (reference sequence). The CDR3 DNA reads as TGTGCCAGCAGCCCTCCGGGACTAGCGGATGCTGAGCAGTTCTTC. Protein sequence: CASSPPGLADAEQFF.

This clonotype occurred a few times. The V call is TRBV7-2, the J call TRBJ1-2, with a possible D match to TRBD1 (5 bases). The germline V and J ends were trimmed by 5 bases and 4 bases, with 20 bases remaining between them. CDR3 length: 16 residues. CDR1 is SGHTA, CDR2 FQGNSA, per germline. CDR3 region: CASSPGLSASGYGYTF. DNA for the CDR3: TGTGCCAGCAGCCCGGGACTTTCCGCATCGGGCTATGGCTACACCTTC.

This clonotype was detected ten times or more. This rearrangement joins TRBV6-2 or TRBV6-3 to TRBJ2-2; possibly TRBD2 for D (5 bases). Looked up from germline, CDR1 is MNHEY and CDR2 is SVGEGT. The CDR3 contains 11 residues. Trimming took off 7 bases at V and 6 bases at J, with 6 bases between the two ends. CDR3 loop: CASTSPGELFF. CDR3 nucleotides: TGTGCCAGCACTAGCCCCGGGGAGCTGTTTTTT.

The rearrangement uses TRBV19 and TRBJ2-1, with TRBD2 identical over 14 bases. Unmatched junction bases numbered 5, after V lost 4 bases and J lost 6 bases. Germline V gene lookup returns CDR1 LNHDA and CDR2 SQIVND (reference sequence). The CDR3 loop spans 16 amino acids. The CDR3 DNA follows: TGTGCCAGTAGTACCTTTGGACTAGCGGGAGGCAATGAGCAGTTCTTC. Translation gives CASSTFGLAGGNEQFF.

The CDR3 loop reads CSASSSVEGADTQYF. CDR3 DNA sequence: TGCAGTGCTAGTTCTAGCGTCGAGGGGGCAGATACGCAGTATTTT. The genes are TRBV20-1 and TRBJ2-3; D is perhaps TRBD1 or TRBD2 (6 bases each). Germline values: CDR1 DFQATT, CDR2 SNEGSKA (reference sequence). V was pared by 3 bases and J by 4 bases, with 17 bases between. The CDR3 extends over 15 amino acids.

As for this clonotype: Being one base from a much bigger clone, this may be a read error. The rearrangement joins TRBV10-3 to TRBJ2-7, with D maybe TRBD1 (5 bases). V gave up 5 bases and J gave up 9 bases, with 26 bases separating them. The CDR3 spans 16 residues. CDR1 is ENHRY, CDR2 SYGVKD, per germline. The CDR3 DNA is TGTGCCATCAGTTCCTACGGTGGGGCTGCCTCCAGGGTGCAGTACTTC. It translates to CAISSYGGAASRVQYF.